Included here is one T cell receptor beta chain sequence, with context. Its cognate antigen is unknown. UMI-tagged TRB cDNA libraries were built via 5' RACE. TCRdb processed the 5' RACE reads again and assigns one entry to each CDR3 protein, with no DNA. This table holds fewer than 90,000 distinct CDR3 sequences. The sample originates from a study of CXCR3-negative and CXCR3-positive naive CD8 T cells. The CDR3 runs to 14 residues. In germline, CDR1 is SGHDN, CDR2 FVKESK. Study outcomes and limitations: Diversity proved comparably high across both naive subsets and much lower in memory CD8+ cells. CXCR3-positive naive cells carried more hydrophobic TRB CDR3s than CXCR3-negative naive cells did.

Investigators sorted each CD8+ T cell subset in triplicate, taking 300,000 or so cells each time. CD45RO-CCR7+CD27+CD95- was the phenotype of naive CD8+ T cells. The TCR comes from a human donor in good health. Some clones in this sample may be carry-over from other donors' samples. The chain uses TRBV14 and TRBJ2-1; no DNA is available, so the TRBD2 call from TCRdb remains unchecked. Sequencing used naive CXCR3- CD8+ T cells from blood. Sample subset: CD45RO-CCR7+CD27+CD95- naive CD8+ T cells lacking CXCR3 (TNR3-). CDR3 loop: CASSFRLASNEQFF.